Listed here are 7 T cell receptor beta chains from one sample, sequenced in a study of cytotoxic CD8 clonotypes in ibrutinib-treated CLL. Only in-frame clones appear in the TCRdb table, and some are missing; sequencing was by immunoSEQ multiplex PCR. Of about 35,000 clones in the sample, 49% are singletons; the top ten hold approximately 17%. Sequencing used PBMCs, obtained before ibrutinib treatment. The receptor source for this set is a human donor with chronic lymphocytic leukemia.

This clone was counted a few times. The rearrangement links TRBV11-2 to TRBJ1-1; D is unresolved. V lost 2 bases to trimming and J lost 2 bases, with 9 bases between them. The CDR3 contains 14 residues. The germline CDR1 and CDR2 sequences are SGHAT and FQNNGV. CDR3 in amino acids: CASSLWYSNTEAFF. CDR3 in DNA: TGTGCCAGCAGCTTATGGTACTCCAACACTGAAGCTTTCTTT.

V is TRBV5-1 and J is TRBJ2-3; 7 bases agree with TRBD2. The CDR3 spans 15 residues. J gave up 6 bases and V 0 bases, and 7 bases lay outside the gene matches. From germline, CDR1 is SGHRS and CDR2 YFSETQ. The CDR3 DNA reads as TGCGCCAGCAGCTTGGAGGCTAGCGGCCTGGATACGCAGTATTTT. Its protein product is CASSLEASGLDTQYF.

V and J are TRBV28 and TRBJ1-5; D gene ambiguous. Trimming pared 1 base from V and 5 bases from J, leaving 6 bases between. The germline CDR1 and CDR2 sequences are MDHEN and SYDVKM. This CDR3 has 13 residues. The chain's CDR3 is CASSLFADQPQHF. Here the CDR3 DNA reads TGTGCCAGCAGTTTATTTGCCGATCAGCCCCAGCATTTT.

This chain connects TRBV4-1 to TRBJ1-1; D call uncertain. This CDR3 contains 15 residues. V was clipped by 5 bases and J by 4 bases, with 17 bases between them. CDR1 and CDR2 from the germline V gene are MGHRA and YSYEKL. CDR3 protein: CASSYSQAVGTEAFF. CDR3 coding DNA: TGCGCCAGCAGCTACTCTCAGGCGGTTGGCACTGAAGCTTTCTTT.

The V call is TRBV19, the J call TRBJ2-5; a possible D gene is TRBD2 (6 bases). The V gene lost 5 bases and the J gene lost 5 bases, with 15 bases spanning the gap. From germline, CDR1 is LNHDA and CDR2 SQIVND (reference sequence). The CDR3 contains 14 residues. The CDR3 DNA reads as TGTGCCAGTAGTCCCCGACAAGGGAGGGAGACCCAGTACTTC. Its translation: CASSPRQGRETQYF. The whole variable domain, remainder taken from reference TRBV19 and TRBJ2-5, is DGGITQSPKYLFRKEGQNVTLSCEQNLNHDAMYWYRQDPGQGLRLIYYSQIVNDFQKGDIAEGYSVSREKKESFPLTVTSAQKNPTAFYLCASSPRQGRETQYFGPGTRLLVL.

The chain combines TRBV6-5 with TRBJ2-7; D may be TRBD1 (6 bases). CDR1 is MNHEY, CDR2 SVGAGI, per germline. The CDR3 is 13 residues long. V was clipped by 6 bases and J by 2 bases, with 11 bases between them. The CDR3: CASSRAGAYEQYF. CDR3 nucleotides: TGTGCCAGCAGCCGGGCAGGGGCCTACGAGCAGTACTTC.

The J gene is TRBJ2-4, the V gene TRBV27; possible D gene TRBD2, 6 bases. Germline V CDR1 and CDR2: MNHEY, SMNVEV (reference sequence). Trimming took 5 bases from V and 3 from J, leaving 14 bases between them. The CDR3 sequence is 15 residues long. The CDR3 protein is CASSPWGEVKNIQYF. In nucleotides, the CDR3 is TGTGCCAGCAGTCCTTGGGGGGAGGTCAAAAACATTCAGTACTTC.